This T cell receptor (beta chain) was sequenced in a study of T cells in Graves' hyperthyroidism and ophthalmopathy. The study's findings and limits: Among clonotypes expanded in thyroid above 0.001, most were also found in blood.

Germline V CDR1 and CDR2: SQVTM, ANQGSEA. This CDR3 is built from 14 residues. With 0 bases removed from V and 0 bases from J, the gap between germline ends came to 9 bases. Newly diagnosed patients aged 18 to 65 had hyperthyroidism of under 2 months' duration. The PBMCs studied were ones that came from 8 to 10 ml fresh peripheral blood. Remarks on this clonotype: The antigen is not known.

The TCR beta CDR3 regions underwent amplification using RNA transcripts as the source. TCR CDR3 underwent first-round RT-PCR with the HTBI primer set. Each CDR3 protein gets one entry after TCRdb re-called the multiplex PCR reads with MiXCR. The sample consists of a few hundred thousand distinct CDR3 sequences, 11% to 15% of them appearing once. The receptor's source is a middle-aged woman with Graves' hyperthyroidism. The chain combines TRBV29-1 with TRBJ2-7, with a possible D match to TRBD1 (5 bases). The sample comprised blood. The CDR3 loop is CSVEDTGISYEQYF. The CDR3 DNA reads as TGCAGCGTTGAAGATACAGGAATCTCCTACGAGCAGTACTTC.